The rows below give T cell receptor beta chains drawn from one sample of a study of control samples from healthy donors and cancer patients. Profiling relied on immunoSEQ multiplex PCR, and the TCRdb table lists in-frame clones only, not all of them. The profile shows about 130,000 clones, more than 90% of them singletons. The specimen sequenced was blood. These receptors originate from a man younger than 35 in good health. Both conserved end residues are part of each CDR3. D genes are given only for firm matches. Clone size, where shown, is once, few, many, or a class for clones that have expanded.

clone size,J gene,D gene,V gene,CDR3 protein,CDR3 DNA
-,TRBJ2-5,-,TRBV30,CAWGPPVAETQYF,TGTGCCTGGGGACCCCCGGTTGCAGAGACCCAGTACTTC
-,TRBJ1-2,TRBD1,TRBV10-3,CAIGQGAGLYGYTF,TGTGCCATCGGACAGGGGGCCGGATTATATGGCTACACCTTC
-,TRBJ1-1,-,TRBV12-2,CASRSRGPEAFF,TGTGCAAGTCGCTCGCGGGGGCCTGAAGCTTTCTTT
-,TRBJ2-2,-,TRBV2,CASSEEVSTGELFF,TGTGCCAGCAGTGAGGAGGTATCCACCGGGGAGCTGTTTTTT
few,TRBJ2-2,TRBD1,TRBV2,CASSTGVSGTGELFF,TGTGCCAGCAGTACAGGGGTCAGTGGCACCGGGGAGCTGTTTTTT
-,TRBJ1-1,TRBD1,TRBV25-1,CASRRDRPGTEAFF,TGTGCCAGCAGGAGGGACAGGCCGGGGACTGAAGCTTTCTTT
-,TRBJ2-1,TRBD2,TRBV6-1,CASSEWASGGAVEQFF,TGTGCCAGCAGTGAGTGGGCTAGCGGGGGGGCTGTTGAGCAGTTCTTC
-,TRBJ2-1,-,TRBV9,CASSVGGEAYNEQFF,TGTGCCAGCAGCGTAGGCGGGGAAGCCTACAATGAGCAGTTCTTC
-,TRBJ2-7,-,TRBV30,CACRPGLYEQYF,TGTGCCTGTCGGCCAGGGCTCTACGAGCAGTACTTC
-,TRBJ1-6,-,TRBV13,CASSSRQGRSSYNSPLHF,TGTGCCAGCAGCTCCCGTCAGGGGAGAAGCTCCTATAATTCACCCCTCCACTTT
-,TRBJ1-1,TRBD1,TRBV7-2,CASSLVPGGLNTEAFF,TGTGCCAGCAGCTTAGTTCCAGGGGGCTTGAACACTGAAGCTTTCTTT
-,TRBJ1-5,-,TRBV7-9,CASSFSPTGNNQPQHF,TGTGCCAGCAGCTTCTCCCCTACAGGGAACAATCAGCCCCAGCATTTT
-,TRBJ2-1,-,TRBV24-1,CATSRDETYNEQFF,TGTGCCACCAGCAGGGACGAGACCTACAATGAGCAGTTCTTC
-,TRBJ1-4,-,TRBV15,CATSRGVAGQDEKLFF,TGTGCCACCAGCAGAGGGGTGGCAGGGCAAGATGAAAAACTGTTTTTT
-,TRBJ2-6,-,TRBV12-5,CASGLVVGSGANVLTF,TGTGCTAGTGGTTTGGTAGTCGGGTCTGGGGCCAACGTCCTGACTTTC
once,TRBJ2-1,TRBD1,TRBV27,CASSVDRVLEQFF,TGTGCCAGCAGTGTCGACAGGGTGCTTGAGCAGTTCTTC
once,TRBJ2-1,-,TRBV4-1,CASSQNLGNEQFF,TGCGCCAGCAGCCAAAATCTCGGGAATGAGCAGTTCTTC
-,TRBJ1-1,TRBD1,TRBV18,CASSPPGVGQGAFF,TGTGCCAGCTCACCACCGGGGGTGGGACAGGGCGCTTTCTTT
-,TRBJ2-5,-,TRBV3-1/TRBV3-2,CASSQDREGTQYF,TGTGCCAGCAGCCAAGACAGGGAAGGGACCCAGTACTTC
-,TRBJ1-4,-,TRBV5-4,CASSLAGAVEKLFF,TGTGCCAGCAGCTTGGCTGGGGCGGTTGAAAAACTGTTTTTT
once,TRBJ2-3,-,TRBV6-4,CASSDSAGSTDTQYF,TGTGCCAGCAGTGACTCAGCGGGCAGCACAGATACGCAGTATTTT
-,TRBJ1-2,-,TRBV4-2,CASSQEQGYTF,TGTGCCAGCAGCCAAGAACAGGGCTACACCTTC
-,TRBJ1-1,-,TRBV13,CASSARQTTNTEAFF,TGTGCCAGCAGCGCACGACAGACAACGAACACTGAAGCTTTCTTT
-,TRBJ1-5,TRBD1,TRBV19,CASSIVGGQELNQPQHF,TGTGCCAGTAGTATAGTGGGGGGACAGGAACTCAATCAGCCCCAGCATTTT
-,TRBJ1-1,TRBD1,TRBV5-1,CASSLTGSFTEAFF,TGCGCCAGCAGCCTGACAGGGAGTTTCACTGAAGCTTTCTTT
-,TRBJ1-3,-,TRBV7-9,CASSSGTSGNTIYF,TGTGCCAGCAGCTCGGGGACGTCTGGAAACACCATATATTTT
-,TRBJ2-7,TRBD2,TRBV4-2,CASSQELAGSYEQYF,TGTGCCAGCAGCCAAGAACTAGCGGGCTCCTACGAGCAGTACTTC
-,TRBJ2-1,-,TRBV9,CASSGLSYNEQFF,TGTGCCAGCAGCGGACTCTCCTACAATGAGCAGTTCTTC
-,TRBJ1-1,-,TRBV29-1,CSVEGRMYTEAFF,TGCAGCGTTGAAGGGAGAATGTACACTGAAGCTTTCTTT
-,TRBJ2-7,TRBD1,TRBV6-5,CASSLDGTGGYEQYF,TGTGCCAGCAGCCTGGACGGGACAGGTGGTTACGAGCAGTACTTC
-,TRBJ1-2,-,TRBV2,CASILQVPFGGYTF,TGTGCCAGCATTTTACAGGTTCCCTTCGGGGGCTACACCTTC
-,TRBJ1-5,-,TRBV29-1,CCVGGVGQPQHF,TGCTGCGTAGGGGGGGTAGGTCAGCCCCAGCATTTT
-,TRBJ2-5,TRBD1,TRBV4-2,CASSQGDRDEETQYF,TGTGCCAGCAGCCAAGGGGACAGGGATGAAGAGACCCAGTACTTC
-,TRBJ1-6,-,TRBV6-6,CASRALQGAYNSPLHF,TGTGCCAGCAGAGCACTACAAGGCGCCTATAATTCACCCCTCCACTTT
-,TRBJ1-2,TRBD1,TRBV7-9,CASSFGGGSQYGYTF,TGTGCCAGCAGCTTCGGAGGGGGCAGTCAGTATGGCTACACCTTC
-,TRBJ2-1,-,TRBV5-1,CASSPSGSSNEQFF,TGCGCCAGCAGCCCTTCAGGGTCCTCCAATGAGCAGTTCTTC
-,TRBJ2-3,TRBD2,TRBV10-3,CAISEGKAGLTDTQYF,TGTGCCATCAGTGAGGGGAAAGCGGGGCTCACAGATACGCAGTATTTT
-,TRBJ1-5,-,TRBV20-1,CSASTGLNQPQHF,TGCAGTGCTAGTACGGGACTTAATCAGCCCCAGCATTTT
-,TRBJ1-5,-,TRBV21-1,CASSNSLRTASSHQPQHF,TGTGCCAGCAGCAACTCTCTTAGGACAGCCTCCTCACATCAGCCCCAGCATTTT
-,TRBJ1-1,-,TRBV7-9,CASSLILPGATEAFF,TGTGCCAGCAGCTTAATTTTGCCAGGGGCCACTGAAGCTTTCTTT
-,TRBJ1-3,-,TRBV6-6,CASSQTPGSSGNTIYF,TGTGCCAGCAGCCAAACGCCAGGGAGCTCTGGAAACACCATATATTTT
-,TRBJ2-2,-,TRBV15,CATSRGAQGNTGELFF,TGTGCCACCAGCAGAGGGGCTCAGGGAAACACCGGGGAGCTGTTTTTT
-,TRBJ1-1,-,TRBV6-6,CASSSSGEEGSTEAFF,TGTGCCAGCAGCTCCTCCGGCGAGGAGGGAAGCACTGAAGCTTTCTTT
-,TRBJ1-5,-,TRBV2,CASSGLHSNQPQHF,TGTGCCAGCAGTGGTTTGCATAGCAATCAGCCCCAGCATTTT
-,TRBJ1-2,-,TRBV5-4,CASSPEHWGGYTF,TGTGCCAGCAGCCCGGAACATTGGGGTGGCTACACCTTC